This TCR beta chain came from a study of cytomegalovirus exposure and HLA in healthy donors. Study details: Later, an analysis reported that the 130 or so validation repertoires had used the same platform as the approximately 630 first-cohort repertoires.

A few counts support this clone. Its specificity is not known. The same CDR3 is also encoded by other DNA sequences in this sample. TCRdb keeps only in-frame clones here, not all; method: immunoSEQ multiplex PCR. The table records roughly 150,000 clones, around four fifths of them present only once. This CDR3 contains 14 residues. Germline CDR1 is MNHEY and CDR2 is SMNVEV (reference sequence). After removal of 2 bases from V and 4 bases from J, the junction contained 4 bases not matched to a gene. It was the roughly 130-subject validation cohort, separate from the approximately 700-subject first cohort, to which the donors belonged. Whole-study findings and limits: Researchers catalogued around 150 TCR beta chains as cytomegalovirus-associated.

The sequence came from a man aged 25-40 years in good health and CMV-seropositive. The specimen was PBMCs. The chain combines TRBV27 with TRBJ1-2, with 7 bases aligning to TRBD1. The CDR3 bases are TGTGCCAGCAGTTTAGGGCAGGGGGGCTATGGCTACACCTTC. Translating it yields CASSLGQGGYGYTF.